The subject of this entry is one T cell receptor (beta chain). The antigen is undetermined. The entry originates in a study of blood T cells in healthy people across ages. The V and J ends lost 7 bases and 3 bases respectively, with 7 bases between them. The CDR3 spans 12 residues. Germline CDR1 and CDR2: SEHNR and FQNEAQ (reference sequence). Primed by a sample-barcoded 5' primer and a J-beta primer mix, a second PCR proceeded for roughly 6 to 12 cycles. Using its own MiXCR run on the 5' RACE reads, TCRdb lists one record per CDR3 protein. The sample shows 800,000 to 1,000,000 distinct CDR3 sequences, 45% to 50% of them seen only once. Study-wide findings and caveats: The fall in TCR beta diversity per million T cells was roughly linear with age.

The chain is built from TRBV7-9 and TRBJ1-5; D ambiguous. The receptor comes from a man aged 25-45 years in good health. Sample: blood. CDR3 sequence (DNA): TGTGCCAGCACCCAACTCAATCAGCCCCAGCATTTT. It translates to CASTQLNQPQHF.